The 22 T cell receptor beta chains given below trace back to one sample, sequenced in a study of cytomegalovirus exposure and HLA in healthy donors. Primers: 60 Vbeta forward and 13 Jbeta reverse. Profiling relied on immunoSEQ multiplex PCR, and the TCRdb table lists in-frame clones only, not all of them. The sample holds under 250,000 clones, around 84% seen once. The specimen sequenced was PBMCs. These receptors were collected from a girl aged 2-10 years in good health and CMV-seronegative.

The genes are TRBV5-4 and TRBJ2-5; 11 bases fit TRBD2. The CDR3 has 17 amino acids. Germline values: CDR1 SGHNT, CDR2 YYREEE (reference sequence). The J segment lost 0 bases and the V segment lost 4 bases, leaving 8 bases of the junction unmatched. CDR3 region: CASSDRLAGTYQETQYF. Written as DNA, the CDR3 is TGTGCCAGCAGCGATAGACTAGCGGGGACTTACCAAGAGACCCAGTACTTC.

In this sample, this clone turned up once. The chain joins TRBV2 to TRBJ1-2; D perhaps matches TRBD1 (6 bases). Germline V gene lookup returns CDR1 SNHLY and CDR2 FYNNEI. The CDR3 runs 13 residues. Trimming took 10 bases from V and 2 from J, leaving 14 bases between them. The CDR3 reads CAINFQGNYGYTF. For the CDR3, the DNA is TGTGCCATCAATTTCCAGGGGAACTATGGCTACACCTTC.

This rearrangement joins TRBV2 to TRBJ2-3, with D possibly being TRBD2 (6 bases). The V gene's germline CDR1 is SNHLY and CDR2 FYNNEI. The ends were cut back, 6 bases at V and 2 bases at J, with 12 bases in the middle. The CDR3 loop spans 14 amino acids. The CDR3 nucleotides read TGTGCCAGCAGCGGAGGGGACCCCACAGATACGCAGTATTTT. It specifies CASSGGDPTDTQYF.

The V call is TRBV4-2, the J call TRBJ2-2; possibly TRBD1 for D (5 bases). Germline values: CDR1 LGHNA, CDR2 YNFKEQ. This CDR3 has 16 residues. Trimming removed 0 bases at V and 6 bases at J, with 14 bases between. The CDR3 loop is CASSQDPQGGAGELFF. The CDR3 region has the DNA TGTGCCAGCAGCCAAGATCCCCAGGGCGGTGCCGGGGAGCTGTTTTTT.

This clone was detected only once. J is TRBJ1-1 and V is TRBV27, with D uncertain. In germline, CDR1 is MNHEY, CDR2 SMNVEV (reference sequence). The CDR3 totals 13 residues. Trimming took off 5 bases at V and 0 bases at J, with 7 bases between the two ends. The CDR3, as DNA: TGTGCCAGCAGTGCCCAGATGAACACTGAAGCTTTCTTT. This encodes CASSAQMNTEAFF.

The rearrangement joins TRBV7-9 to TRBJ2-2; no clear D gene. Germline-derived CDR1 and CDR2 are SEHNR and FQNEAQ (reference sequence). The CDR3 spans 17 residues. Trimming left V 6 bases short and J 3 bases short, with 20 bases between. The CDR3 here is CASSPQAGMLYTGELFF. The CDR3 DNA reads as TGTGCCAGCAGTCCGCAGGCAGGAATGTTATACACCGGGGAGCTGTTTTTT.

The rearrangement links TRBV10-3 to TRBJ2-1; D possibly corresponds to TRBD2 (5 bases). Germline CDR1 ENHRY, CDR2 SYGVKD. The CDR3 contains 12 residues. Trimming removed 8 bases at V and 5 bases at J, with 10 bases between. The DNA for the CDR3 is TGTGCCATCTTACTAGAGGACAATGAGCAGTTCTTC. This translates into CAILLEDNEQFF.

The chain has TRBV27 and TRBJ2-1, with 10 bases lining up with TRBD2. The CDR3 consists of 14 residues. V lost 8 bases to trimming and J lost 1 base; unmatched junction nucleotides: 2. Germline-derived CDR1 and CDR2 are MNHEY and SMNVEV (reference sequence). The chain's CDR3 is CASQRGGSYNEQFF. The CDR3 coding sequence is TGTGCCAGCCAGCGGGGGGGATCCTACAATGAGCAGTTCTTC.

CDR3 sequence: CASSDRGYTEAFF. The CDR3 nucleotides are TGCGCCAGCAGTGACAGGGGATACACTGAAGCTTTCTTT. This chain connects TRBV10-1 to TRBJ1-1, with D perhaps TRBD1 (6 bases). CDR3 length equals 13 residues. Germline CDR1 WNHNN, CDR2 SYGVQD (reference sequence). Trimming took 3 bases from V and 3 from J, leaving 8 bases between them.

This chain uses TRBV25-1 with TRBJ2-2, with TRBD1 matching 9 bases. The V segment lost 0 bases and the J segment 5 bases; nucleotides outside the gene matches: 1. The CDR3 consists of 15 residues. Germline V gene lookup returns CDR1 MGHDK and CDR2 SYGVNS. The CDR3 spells CASSEYGTGTGELFF. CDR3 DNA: TGTGCCAGCAGTGAATATGGGACAGGGACCGGGGAGCTGTTTTTT.

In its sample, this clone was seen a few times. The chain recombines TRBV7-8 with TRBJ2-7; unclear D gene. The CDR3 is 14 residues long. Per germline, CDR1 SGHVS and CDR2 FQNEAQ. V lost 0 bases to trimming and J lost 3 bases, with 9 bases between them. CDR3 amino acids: CASSLAASFYEQYF. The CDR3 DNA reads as TGTGCCAGCAGCTTAGCTGCCAGTTTCTACGAGCAGTACTTC.

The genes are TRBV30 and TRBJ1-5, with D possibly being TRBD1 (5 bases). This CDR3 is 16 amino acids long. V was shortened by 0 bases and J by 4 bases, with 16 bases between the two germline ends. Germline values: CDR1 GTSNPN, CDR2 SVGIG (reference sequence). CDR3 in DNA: TGTGCCTGGAGTGTTCCTGGGACTCTTGTTAATCAGCCCCAGCATTTT. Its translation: CAWSVPGTLVNQPQHF.

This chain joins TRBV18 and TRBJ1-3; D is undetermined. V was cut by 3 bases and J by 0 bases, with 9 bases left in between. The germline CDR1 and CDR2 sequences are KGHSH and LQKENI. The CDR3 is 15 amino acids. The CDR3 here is CASSPQVLSGNTIYF. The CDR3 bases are TGTGCCAGCTCACCTCAGGTACTCTCTGGAAACACCATATATTTT.

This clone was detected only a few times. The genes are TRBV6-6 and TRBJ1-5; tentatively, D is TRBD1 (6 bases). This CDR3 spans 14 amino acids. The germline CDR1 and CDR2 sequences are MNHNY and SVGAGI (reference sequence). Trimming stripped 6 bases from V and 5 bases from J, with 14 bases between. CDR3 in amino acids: CASSSGQFYQPQHF. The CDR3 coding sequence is TGTGCCAGCAGCTCTGGACAGTTTTATCAGCCCCAGCATTTT.

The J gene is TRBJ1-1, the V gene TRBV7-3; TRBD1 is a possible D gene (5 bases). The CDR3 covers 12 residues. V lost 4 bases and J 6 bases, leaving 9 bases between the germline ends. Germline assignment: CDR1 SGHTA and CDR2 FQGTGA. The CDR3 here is CASSSGGAEAFF. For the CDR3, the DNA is TGTGCCAGCAGCTCCGGGGGGGCTGAAGCTTTCTTT.

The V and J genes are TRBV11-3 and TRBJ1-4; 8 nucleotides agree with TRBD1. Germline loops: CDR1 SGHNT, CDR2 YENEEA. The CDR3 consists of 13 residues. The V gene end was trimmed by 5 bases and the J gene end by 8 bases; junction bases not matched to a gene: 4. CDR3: CASSLRTGEKLFF. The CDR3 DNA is TGTGCCAGCAGCCTCCGGACAGGGGAAAAACTGTTTTTT.

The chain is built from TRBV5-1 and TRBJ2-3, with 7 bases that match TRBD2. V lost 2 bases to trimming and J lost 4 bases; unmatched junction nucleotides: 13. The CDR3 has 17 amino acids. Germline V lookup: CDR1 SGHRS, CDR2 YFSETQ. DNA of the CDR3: TGCGCCAGCAGCTTTGGTGGGAGGGCTCAGGTCGCAGATACGCAGTATTTT. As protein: CASSFGGRAQVADTQYF. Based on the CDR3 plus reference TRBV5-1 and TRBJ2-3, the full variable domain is KAGVTQTPRYLIKTRGQQVTLSCSPISGHRSVSWYQQTPGQGLQFLFEYFSETQRNKGNFPGRFSGRQFSNSRSEMNVSTLELGDSALYLCASSFGGRAQVADTQYFGPGTRLTVL.

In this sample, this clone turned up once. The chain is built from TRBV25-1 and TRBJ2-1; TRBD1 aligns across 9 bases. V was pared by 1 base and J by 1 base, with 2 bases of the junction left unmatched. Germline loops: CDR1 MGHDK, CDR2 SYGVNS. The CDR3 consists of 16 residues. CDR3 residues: CASSEWGTGSYNEQFF. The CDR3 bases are TGTGCCAGCAGTGAATGGGGGACAGGGTCCTACAATGAGCAGTTCTTC. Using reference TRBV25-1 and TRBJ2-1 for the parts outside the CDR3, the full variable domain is EADIYQTPRYLVIGTGKKITLECSQTMGHDKMYWYQQDPGMELHLIHYSYGVNSTEKGDLSSESTVSRIRTEHFPLTLESARPSHTSQYLCASSEWGTGSYNEQFFGPGTRLTVL.

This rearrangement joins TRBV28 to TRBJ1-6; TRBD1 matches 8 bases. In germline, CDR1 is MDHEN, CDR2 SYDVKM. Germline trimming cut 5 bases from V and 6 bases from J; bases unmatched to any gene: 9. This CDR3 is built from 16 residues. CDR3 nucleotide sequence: TGTGCCAGCAGTAAACCCCAGGGGGCACCTAATTCACCCCTCCACTTT. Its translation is CASSKPQGAPNSPLHF.

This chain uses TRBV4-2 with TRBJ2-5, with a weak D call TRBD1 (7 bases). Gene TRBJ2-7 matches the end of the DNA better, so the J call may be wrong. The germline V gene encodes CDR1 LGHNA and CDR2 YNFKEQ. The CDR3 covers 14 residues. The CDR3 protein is CASSFQGEAREQYF. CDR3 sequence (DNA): TGTGCCAGCAGCTTCCAGGGGGAGGCCCGCGAGCAGTACTTC.

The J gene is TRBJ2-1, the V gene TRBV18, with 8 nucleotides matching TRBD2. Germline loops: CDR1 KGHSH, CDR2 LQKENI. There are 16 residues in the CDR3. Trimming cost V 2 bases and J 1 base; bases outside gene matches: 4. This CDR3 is CASSPNLAGSYNEQFF. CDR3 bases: TGTGCCAGCTCACCAAACTTAGCGGGGTCCTACAATGAGCAGTTCTTC.

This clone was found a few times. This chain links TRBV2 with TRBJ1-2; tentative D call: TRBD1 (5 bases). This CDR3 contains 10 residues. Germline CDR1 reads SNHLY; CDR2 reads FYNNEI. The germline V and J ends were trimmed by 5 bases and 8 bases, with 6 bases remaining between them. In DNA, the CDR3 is TGTGCCAGCAGTTCAGGGGGCTACACCTTC. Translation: CASSSGGYTF.